This T cell receptor (beta chain) was sequenced during a study of blood T cell repertoires in COVID-19. J gave up 3 bases and V 0 bases, and 12 bases lay outside the gene matches. Germline V gene lookup returns CDR1 MRHNA and CDR2 SNTAGT. The length of the CDR3 is 18 residues. Clones were read by immunoSEQ multiplex PCR, and TCRdb kept only the in-frame ones, dropping some. The data hold about 280,000 clones, with less than 85% observed a single time. The V call is TRBV6-4, the J call TRBJ2-7; 9 nucleotides line up with TRBD1. Source material: PBMCs or T cells enriched from blood (not recorded which). The receptor comes from a woman aged 45-65 years who had recovered from COVID-19. The CDR3 region is CASSDSRDRDDPRYEQYF. The CDR3 region has the DNA TGTGCCAGCAGTGACTCGCGGGACAGGGATGACCCCCGCTACGAGCAGTACTTC.